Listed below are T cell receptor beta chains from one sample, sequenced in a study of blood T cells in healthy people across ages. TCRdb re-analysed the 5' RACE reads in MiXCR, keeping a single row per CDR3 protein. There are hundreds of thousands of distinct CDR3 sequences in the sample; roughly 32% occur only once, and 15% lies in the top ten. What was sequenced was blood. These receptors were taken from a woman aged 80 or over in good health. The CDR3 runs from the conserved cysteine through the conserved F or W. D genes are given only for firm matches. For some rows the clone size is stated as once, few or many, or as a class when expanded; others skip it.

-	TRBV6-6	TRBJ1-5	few	TGTGCCAGCAGTTACGGTCCTAGCGTGGGATGGCCCCAGCATTTT	CASSYGPSVGWPQHF
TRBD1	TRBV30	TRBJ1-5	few	TGTGCCTGGAGTAGGACAGGGGGCTCTCAGCCCCAGCATTTT	CAWSRTGGSQPQHF
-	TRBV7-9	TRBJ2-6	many	TGTGCCAGCAGCTTCTTTTCCCTCTCGTCCGGGGCCAACGTCCTGACTTTC	CASSFFSLSSGANVLTF
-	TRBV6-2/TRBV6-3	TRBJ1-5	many	TGTGCCAGCAGTTGGCAAGTAGGAAATCAGCCCCAGCATTTT	CASSWQVGNQPQHF
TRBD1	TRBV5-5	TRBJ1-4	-	TGTGCCAGCAGCTCGGTGCTGACAGGGGTTAATGAAAAACTGTTTTTT	CASSSVLTGVNEKLFF
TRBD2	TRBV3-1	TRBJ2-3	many	TGTGCCAGCAGGCCCCCGCGGACTAGCGGACCCACAGATACGCAGTATTTT	CASRPPRTSGPTDTQYF
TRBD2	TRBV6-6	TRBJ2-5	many	TGTGCCAGCAGTTACCCTGGGACTAGCGGCCAAGAGACCCAGTACTTC	CASSYPGTSGQETQYF
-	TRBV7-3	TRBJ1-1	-	TGTGCCAGCAGCCAGGCCTCGGGGGGGGTCGCTGAAGCTTTCTTT	CASSQASGGVAEAFF
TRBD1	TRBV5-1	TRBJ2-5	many	TGCGCCAGCAGCTTCCCGGGACAGGGGGTAGAGGCCGGTATGGGCCAAGAGACCCAGTACTTC	CASSFPGQGVEAGMGQETQYF
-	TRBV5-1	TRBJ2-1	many	TGCGCCAGCAGCTTGCGCAGGGGGGATGAGCAGTTCTTC	CASSLRRGDEQFF
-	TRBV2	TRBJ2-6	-	TGTGCCAGCAGTGAAAATCTCTCTGGGGCCAACGTCCTGACTTTC	CASSENLSGANVLTF
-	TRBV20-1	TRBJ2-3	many	TGCAGTGCCTACAGACCTGGGCGGAGCACAGATACGCAGTATTTT	CSAYRPGRSTDTQYF
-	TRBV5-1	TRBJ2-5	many	TGCGCCACCTCGTCGGGCAGCCAAGAGACCCAGTACTTC	CATSSGSQETQYF
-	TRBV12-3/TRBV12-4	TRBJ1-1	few	TGTGCCAGCAGTTTGGGAGTTTCCGCTGAAGCTTTCTTT	CASSLGVSAEAFF
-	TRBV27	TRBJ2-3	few	TGTGCCAGCGGGGGGCACATTAGAGACACAGATACGCAGTATTTT	CASGGHIRDTDTQYF
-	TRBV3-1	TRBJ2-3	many	TGTGCCAGCAGCCAGACCAGGGATTTGGATACGCAGTATTTT	CASSQTRDLDTQYF
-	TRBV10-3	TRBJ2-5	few	TGTGCCATGGGCGGGCAGGGCTTCGATGAGCAGTACTTC	CAMGGQGFDEQYF
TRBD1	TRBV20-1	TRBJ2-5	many	TGCAGTGCCAACCCAGGGGGCACAGAGACCCAGTACTTC	CSANPGGTETQYF
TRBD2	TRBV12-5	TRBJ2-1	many	TGTGCTAGTGGGGGACTAGCGAGTGAGCAGTTCTTC	CASGGLASEQFF
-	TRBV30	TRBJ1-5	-	TGTGCCCGGAGCTCCGGGGGGGTTAGCAATCAGCCCCAGCATTTT	CARSSGGVSNQPQHF
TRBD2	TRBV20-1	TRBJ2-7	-	TGCAGTGCTAGGCCGGGAGGGTCAGAGGCCCAGTACTTC	CSARPGGSEAQYF